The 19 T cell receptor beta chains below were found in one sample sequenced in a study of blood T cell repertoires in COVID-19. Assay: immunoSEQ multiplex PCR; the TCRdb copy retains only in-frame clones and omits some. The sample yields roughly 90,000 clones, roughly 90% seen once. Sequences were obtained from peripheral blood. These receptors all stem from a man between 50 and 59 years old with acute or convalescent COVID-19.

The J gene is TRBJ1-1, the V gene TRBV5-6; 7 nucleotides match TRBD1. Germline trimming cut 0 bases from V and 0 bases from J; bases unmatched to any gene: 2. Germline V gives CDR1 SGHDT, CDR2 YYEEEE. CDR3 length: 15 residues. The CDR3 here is CASSLVGTVNTEAFF. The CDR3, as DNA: TGTGCCAGCAGCTTGGTAGGGACAGTGAACACTGAAGCTTTCTTT.

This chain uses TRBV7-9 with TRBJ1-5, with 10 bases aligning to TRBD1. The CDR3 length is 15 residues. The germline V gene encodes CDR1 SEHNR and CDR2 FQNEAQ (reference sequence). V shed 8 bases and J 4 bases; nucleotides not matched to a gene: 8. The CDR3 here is CASGGQGNGNQPQHF. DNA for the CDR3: TGTGCCAGCGGGGGACAGGGGAACGGGAATCAGCCCCAGCATTTT.

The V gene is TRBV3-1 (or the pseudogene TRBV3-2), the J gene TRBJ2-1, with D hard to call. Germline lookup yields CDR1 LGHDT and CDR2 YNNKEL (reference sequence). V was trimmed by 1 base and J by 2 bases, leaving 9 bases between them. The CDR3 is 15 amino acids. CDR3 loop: CASSQVTPTYNEQFF. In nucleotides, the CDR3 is TGTGCCAGCAGCCAAGTCACACCGACCTACAATGAGCAGTTCTTC.

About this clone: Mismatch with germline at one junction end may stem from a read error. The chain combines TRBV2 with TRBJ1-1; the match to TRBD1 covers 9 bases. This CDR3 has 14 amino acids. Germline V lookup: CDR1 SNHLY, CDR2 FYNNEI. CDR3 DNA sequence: TGTGCCAGCAGTGAAAGGGACAGGGTTTCTGAAGGTTTCTTT. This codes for CASSERDRVSEGFF. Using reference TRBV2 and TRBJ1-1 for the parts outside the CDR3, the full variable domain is EPEVTQTPSHQVTQMGQEVILRCVPISNHLYFYWYRQILGQKVEFLVSFYNNEISEKSEIFDDQFSVERPDGSNFTLKIRSTKLEDSAMYFCASSERDRVSEGFFGQGTRLTVV.

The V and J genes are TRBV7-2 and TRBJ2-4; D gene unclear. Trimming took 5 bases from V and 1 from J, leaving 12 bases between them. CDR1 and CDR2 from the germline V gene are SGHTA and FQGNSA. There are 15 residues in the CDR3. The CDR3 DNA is TGTGCCAGCAGCCCCCGAGAAGCGGCCAAAAACATTCAGTACTTC. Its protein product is CASSPREAAKNIQYF.

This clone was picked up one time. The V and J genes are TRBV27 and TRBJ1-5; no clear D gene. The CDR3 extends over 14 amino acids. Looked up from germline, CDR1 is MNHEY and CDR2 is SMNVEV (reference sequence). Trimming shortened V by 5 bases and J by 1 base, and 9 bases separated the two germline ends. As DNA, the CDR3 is TGTGCCAGCAGTATTACACAGAGCAATCAGCCCCAGCATTTT. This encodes CASSITQSNQPQHF.

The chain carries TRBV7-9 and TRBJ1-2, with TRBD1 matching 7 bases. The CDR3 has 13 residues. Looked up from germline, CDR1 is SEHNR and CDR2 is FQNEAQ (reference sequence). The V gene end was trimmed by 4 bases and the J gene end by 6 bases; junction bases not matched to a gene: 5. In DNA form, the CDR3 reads TGTGCCAGCAGCTCAACAGGGGAGGATGGCTACACCTTC. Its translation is CASSSTGEDGYTF.

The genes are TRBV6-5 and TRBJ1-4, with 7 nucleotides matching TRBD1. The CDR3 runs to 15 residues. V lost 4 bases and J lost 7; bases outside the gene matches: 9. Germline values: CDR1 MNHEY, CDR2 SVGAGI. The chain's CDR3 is CASSSTGAQGEKLFF. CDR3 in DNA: TGTGCCAGCAGTTCCACAGGGGCGCAGGGTGAAAAACTGTTTTTT.

CDR3 coding DNA: TGTGCCAGTAGGCTAGCGACGTACAATGAGCAGTTCTTC. It codes for CASRLATYNEQFF. The chain uses TRBV19 and TRBJ2-1; D possibly corresponds to TRBD2 (6 bases). The CDR3 extends over 13 amino acids. V gave up 6 bases and J gave up 4 bases, with 10 bases separating them. CDR1 and CDR2 from the germline V gene are LNHDA and SQIVND (reference sequence).

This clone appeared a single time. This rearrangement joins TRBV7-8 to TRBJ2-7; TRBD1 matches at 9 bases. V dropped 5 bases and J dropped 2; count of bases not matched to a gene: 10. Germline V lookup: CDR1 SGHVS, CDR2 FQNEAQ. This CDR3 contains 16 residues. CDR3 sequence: CASSRGPGQGAYEQYF. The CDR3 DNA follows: TGTGCCAGCAGCAGGGGACCGGGACAGGGAGCCTACGAGCAGTACTTC.

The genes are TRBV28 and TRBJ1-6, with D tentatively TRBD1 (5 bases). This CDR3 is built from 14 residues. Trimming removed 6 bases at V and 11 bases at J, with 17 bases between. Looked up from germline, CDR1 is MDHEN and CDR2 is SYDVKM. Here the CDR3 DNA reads TGTGCCAGCAGAATAAAGACAGCCCGTACACCCCTCCACTTT. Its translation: CASRIKTARTPLHF.

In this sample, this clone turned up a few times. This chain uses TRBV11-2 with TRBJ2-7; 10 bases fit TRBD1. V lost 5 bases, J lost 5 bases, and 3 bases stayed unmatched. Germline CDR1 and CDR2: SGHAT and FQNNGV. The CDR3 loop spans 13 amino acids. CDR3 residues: CASSRDRGDEQYF. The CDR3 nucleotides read TGTGCCAGCAGCCGGGACAGGGGTGACGAGCAGTACTTC.

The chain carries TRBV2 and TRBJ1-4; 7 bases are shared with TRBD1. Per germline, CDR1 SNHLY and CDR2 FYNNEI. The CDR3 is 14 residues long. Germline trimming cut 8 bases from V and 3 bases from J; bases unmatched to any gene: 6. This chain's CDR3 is CASGVTGANEKLFF. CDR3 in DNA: TGTGCCAGCGGCGTCACAGGGGCTAATGAAAAACTGTTTTTT.

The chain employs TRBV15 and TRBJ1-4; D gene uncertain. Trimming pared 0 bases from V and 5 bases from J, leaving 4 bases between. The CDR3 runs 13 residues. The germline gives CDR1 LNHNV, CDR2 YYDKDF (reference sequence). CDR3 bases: TGTGCCACCAGCAGAGATCTAAATGAAAAACTGTTTTTT. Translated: CATSRDLNEKLFF.

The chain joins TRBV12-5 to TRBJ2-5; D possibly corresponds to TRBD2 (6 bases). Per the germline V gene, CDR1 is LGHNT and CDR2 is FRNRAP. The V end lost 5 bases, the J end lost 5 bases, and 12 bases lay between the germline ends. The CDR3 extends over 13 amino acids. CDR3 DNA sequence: TGTGCTAGTGGTCCCCTTGGGAGGGAGACCCAGTACTTC. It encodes CASGPLGRETQYF.

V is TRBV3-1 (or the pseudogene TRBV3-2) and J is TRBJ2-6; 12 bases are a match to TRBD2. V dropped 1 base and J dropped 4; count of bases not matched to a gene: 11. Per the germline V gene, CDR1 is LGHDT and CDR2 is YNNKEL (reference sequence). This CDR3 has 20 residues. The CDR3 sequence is CASSQGRGLAGGPGANVLTF. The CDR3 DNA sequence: TGTGCCAGCAGCCAAGGTCGGGGCCTAGCGGGAGGGCCCGGGGCCAACGTCCTGACTTTC.

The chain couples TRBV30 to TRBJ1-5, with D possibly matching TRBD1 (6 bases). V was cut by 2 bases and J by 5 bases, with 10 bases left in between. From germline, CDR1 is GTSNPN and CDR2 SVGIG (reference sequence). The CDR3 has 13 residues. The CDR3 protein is CAWSTGSHQPQHF. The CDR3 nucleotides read TGTGCCTGGAGTACAGGGTCCCATCAGCCCCAGCATTTT.

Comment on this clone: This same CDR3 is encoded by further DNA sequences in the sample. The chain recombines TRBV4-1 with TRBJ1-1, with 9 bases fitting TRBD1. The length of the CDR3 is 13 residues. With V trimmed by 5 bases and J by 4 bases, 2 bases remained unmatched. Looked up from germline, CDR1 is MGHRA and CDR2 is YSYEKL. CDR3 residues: CASSLTGGTEAFF. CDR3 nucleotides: TGCGCCAGCAGCTTGACAGGGGGCACTGAAGCTTTCTTT.

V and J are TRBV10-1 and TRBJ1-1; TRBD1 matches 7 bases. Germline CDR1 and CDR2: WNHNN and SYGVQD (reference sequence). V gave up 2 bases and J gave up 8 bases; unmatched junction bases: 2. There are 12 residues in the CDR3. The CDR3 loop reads CASSEIQGEAFF. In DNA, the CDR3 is TGCGCCAGCAGTGAGATACAGGGGGAAGCTTTCTTT.